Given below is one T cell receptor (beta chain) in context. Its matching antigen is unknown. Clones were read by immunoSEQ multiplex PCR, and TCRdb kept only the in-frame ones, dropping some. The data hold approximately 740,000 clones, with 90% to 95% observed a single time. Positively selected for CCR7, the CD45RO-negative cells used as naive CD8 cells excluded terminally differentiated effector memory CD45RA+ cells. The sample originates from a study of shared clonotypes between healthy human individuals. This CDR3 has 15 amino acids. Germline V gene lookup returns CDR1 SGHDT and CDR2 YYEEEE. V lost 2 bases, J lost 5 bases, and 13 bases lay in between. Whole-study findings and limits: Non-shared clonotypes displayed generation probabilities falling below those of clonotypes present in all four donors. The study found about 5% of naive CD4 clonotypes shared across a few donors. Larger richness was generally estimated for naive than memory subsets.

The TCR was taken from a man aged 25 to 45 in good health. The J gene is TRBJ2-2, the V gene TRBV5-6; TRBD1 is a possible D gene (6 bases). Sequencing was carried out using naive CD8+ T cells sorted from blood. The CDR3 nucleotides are TGTGCCAGCAGCTTACGGACAGCATTAACCGGGGAGCTGTTTTTT. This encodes CASSLRTALTGELFF. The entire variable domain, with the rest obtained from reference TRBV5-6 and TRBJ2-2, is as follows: DAGVTQSPTHLIKTRGQQVTLRCSPKSGHDTVSWYQQALGQGPQFIFQYYEEEERQRGNFPDRFSGHQFPNYSSELNVNALLLGDSALYLCASSLRTALTGELFFGEGSRLTVL.